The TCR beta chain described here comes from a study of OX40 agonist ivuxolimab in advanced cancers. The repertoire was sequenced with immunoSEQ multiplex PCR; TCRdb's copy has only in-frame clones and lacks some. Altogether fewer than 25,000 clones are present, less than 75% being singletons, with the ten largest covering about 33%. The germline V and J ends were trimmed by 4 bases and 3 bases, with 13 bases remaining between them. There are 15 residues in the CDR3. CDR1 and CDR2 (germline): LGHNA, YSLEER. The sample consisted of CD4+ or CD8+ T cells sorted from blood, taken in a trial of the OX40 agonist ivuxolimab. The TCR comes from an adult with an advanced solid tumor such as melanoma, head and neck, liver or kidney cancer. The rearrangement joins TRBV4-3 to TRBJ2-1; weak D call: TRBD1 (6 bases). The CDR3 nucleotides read TGCGCCAGCAGCCCCTCGAGGGGGTACTACAATGAGCAGTTCTTC. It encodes CASSPSRGYYNEQFF.